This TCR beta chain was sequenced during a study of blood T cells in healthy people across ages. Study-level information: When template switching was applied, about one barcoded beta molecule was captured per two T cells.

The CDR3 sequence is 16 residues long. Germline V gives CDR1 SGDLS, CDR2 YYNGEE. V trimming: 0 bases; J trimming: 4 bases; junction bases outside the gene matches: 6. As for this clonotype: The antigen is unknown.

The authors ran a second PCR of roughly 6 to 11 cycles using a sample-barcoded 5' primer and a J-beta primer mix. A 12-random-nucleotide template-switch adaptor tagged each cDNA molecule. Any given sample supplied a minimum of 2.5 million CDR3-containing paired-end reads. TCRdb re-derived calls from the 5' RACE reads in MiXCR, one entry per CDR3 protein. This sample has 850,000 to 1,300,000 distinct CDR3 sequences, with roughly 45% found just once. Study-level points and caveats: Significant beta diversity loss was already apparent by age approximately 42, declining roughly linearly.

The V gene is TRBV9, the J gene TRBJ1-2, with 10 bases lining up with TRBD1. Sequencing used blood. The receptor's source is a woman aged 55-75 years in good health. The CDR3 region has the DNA TGTGCCAGCAGCGTAGAACCTCGGACAGGGGGCTATGGCTACACCTTC. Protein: CASSVEPRTGGYGYTF.